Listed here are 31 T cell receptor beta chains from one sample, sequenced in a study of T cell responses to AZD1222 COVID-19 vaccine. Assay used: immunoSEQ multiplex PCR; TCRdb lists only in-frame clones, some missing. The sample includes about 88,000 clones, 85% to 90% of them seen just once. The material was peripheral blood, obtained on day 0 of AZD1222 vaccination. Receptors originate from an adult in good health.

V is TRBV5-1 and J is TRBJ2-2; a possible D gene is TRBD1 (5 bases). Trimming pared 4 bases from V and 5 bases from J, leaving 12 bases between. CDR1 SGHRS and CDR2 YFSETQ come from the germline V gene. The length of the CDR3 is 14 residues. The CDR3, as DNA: TGCGCCAGCAGCGTCCAGGGATGGACCGGGGAGCTGTTTTTT. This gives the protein CASSVQGWTGELFF.

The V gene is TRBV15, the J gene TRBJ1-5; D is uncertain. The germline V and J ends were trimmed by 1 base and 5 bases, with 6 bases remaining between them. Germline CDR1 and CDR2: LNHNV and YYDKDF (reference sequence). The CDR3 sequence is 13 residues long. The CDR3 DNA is TGTGCCACCAGCAGAGGGGGTCATCAGCCCCAGCATTTT. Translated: CATSRGGHQPQHF.

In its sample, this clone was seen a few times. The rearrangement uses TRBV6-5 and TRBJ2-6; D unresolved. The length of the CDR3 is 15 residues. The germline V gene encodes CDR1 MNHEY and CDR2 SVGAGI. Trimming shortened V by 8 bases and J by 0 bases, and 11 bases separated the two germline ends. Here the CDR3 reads CASGRILSGANVLTF. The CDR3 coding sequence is TGTGCCAGCGGCCGCATCCTCTCTGGGGCCAACGTCCTGACTTTC.

Here the CDR3 DNA reads TGTGCCAGCAACAGGGGGAGTTCGAACACTGAAGCTTTCTTT. Translating it yields CASNRGSSNTEAFF. The J gene is TRBJ1-1, the V gene TRBV6-5; TRBD1 matches 8 bases. This CDR3 has 14 residues. The junction had 5 bases not matched to a gene; V was cut back by 7 bases and J by 1 base. Germline V gene lookup returns CDR1 MNHEY and CDR2 SVGAGI.

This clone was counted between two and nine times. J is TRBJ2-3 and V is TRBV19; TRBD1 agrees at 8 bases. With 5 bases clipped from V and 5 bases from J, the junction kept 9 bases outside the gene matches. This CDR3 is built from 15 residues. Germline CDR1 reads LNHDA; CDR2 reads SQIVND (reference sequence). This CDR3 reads CASSGQGALRDTQYF. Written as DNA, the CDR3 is TGTGCCAGTAGTGGGCAGGGGGCTTTACGAGATACGCAGTATTTT.

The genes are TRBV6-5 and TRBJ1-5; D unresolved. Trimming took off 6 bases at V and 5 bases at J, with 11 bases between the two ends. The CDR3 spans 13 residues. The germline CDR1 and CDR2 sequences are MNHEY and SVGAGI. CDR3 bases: TGTGCCAGCAGCCCCACCTATTATCAGCCCCAGCATTTT. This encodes CASSPTYYQPQHF.

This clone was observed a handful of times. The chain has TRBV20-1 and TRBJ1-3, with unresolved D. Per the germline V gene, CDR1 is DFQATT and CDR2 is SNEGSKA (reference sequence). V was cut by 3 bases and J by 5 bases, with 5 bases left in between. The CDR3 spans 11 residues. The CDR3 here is CSARVRNTIYF. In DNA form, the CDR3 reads TGCAGTGCTAGGGTCAGAAACACCATATATTTT.

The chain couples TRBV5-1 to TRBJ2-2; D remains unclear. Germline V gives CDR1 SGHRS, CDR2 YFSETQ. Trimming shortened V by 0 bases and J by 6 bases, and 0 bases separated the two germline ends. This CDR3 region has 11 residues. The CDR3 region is CASSLAGELFF. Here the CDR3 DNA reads TGCGCCAGCAGCTTGGCCGGGGAGCTGTTTTTT.

The CDR3 reads CASSLGSRGGSTEAFF. CDR3 bases: TGTGCCAGCAGCTTAGGAAGCCGGGGGGGAAGCACTGAAGCTTTCTTT. The chain joins TRBV11-3 to TRBJ1-1, with D maybe TRBD1 (5 bases). Trimming took off 1 base at V and 4 bases at J, with 16 bases between the two ends. CDR3 length: 16 residues. Germline CDR1 is SGHNT and CDR2 is YENEEA.

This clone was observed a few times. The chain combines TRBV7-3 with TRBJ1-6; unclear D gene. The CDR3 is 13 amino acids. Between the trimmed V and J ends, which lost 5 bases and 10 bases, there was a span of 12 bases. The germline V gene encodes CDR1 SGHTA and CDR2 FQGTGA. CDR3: CASSLDRRSPLHF. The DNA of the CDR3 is TGTGCCAGCAGCCTTGACCGTAGATCACCCCTCCACTTT.

The CDR3 loop reads CASQKSRDEKLFF. The CDR3 nucleotides are TGTGCCAGCCAAAAGAGCAGGGATGAAAAACTGTTTTTT. V gene TRBV11-2 combines with J gene TRBJ1-4, with D tentatively TRBD1 (5 bases). Germline V CDR1 and CDR2: SGHAT, FQNNGV. This CDR3 spans 13 amino acids. The V end lost 8 bases, the J end lost 6 bases, and 13 bases lay between the germline ends.

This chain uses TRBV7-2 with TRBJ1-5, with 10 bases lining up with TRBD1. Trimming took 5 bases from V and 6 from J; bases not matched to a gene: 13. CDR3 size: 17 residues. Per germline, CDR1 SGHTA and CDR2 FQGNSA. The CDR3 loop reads CASSPRQGAPQRQPQHF. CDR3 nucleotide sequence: TGTGCCAGCAGCCCCCGACAGGGGGCTCCCCAACGTCAGCCCCAGCATTTT.

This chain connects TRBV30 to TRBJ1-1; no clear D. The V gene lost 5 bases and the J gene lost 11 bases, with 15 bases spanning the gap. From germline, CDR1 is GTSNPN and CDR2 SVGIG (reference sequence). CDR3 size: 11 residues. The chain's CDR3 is CAWGVEEEAFF. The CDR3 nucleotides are TGTGCCTGGGGGGTTGAGGAAGAGGCTTTCTTT.

The CDR3 nucleotides read TGCGCCAGCAGCCAAGTATCGGGGGTTTCTGAAGCTTTCTTT. Encoded protein: CASSQVSGVSEAFF. V usage is TRBV4-1 and J usage is TRBJ1-1, with D possibly matching TRBD1 (5 bases). V was pared by 1 base and J by 6 bases, with 12 bases between. The CDR3 consists of 14 residues. In germline, CDR1 is MGHRA, CDR2 YSYEKL.

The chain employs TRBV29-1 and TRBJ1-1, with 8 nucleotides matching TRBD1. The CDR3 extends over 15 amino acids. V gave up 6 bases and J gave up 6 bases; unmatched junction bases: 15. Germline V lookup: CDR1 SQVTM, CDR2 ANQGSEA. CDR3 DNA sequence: TGCAGCGTCGGGGCCCCAGGGGGCGGATTGTCTGAAGCTTTCTTT. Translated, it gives CSVGAPGGGLSEAFF. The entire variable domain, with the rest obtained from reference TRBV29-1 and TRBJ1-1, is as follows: SAVISQKPSRDICQRGTSLTIQCQVDSQVTMMFWYRQQPGQSLTLIATANQGSEATYESGFVIDKFPISRPNLTFSTLTVSNMSPEDSSIYLCSVGAPGGGLSEAFFGQGTRLTVV.

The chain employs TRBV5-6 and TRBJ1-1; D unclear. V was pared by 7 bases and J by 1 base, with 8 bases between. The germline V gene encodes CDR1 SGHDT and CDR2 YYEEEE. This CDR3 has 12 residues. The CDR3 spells CASGFGNTEAFF. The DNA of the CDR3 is TGTGCCAGCGGATTCGGGAACACTGAAGCTTTCTTT.

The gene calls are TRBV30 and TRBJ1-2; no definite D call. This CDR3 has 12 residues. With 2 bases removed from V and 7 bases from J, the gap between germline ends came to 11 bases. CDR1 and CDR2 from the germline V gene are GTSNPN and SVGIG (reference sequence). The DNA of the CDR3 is TGTGCCTGGAGTACGACGGTGGGTGGCTACACCTTC. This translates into CAWSTTVGGYTF.

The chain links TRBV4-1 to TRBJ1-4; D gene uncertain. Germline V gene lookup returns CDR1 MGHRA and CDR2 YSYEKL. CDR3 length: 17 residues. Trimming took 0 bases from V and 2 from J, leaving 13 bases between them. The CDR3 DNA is TGCGCCAGCAGCCAAGATCCCTCCTCTGGGACTAATGAAAAACTGTTTTTT. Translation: CASSQDPSSGTNEKLFF.

This CDR3 is CASSSQTDYGYTF. The CDR3 DNA reads TGTGCCAGCAGTTCCCAGACAGACTATGGCTACACCTTC. J is TRBJ1-2 and V is TRBV6-6; possible D gene TRBD1, 5 bases. The germline V and J ends were trimmed by 4 bases and 3 bases, with 9 bases remaining between them. The V gene's germline CDR1 is MNHNY and CDR2 SVGAGI (reference sequence). This CDR3 has 13 amino acids.

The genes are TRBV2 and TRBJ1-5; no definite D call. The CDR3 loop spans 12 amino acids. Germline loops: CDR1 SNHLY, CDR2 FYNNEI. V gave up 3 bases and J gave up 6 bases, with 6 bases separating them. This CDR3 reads CASSDWLQPQHF. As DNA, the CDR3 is TGTGCCAGCAGTGATTGGCTTCAGCCCCAGCATTTT.

The chain's CDR3 is CASRLRDRVLTHHTDTQYF. The DNA of the CDR3 is TGTGCCAGTAGACTCCGGGACAGGGTACTCACACACCACACAGATACGCAGTATTTT. The chain employs TRBV19 and TRBJ2-3, with 9 bases lining up with TRBD1. Germline V CDR1 and CDR2: LNHDA, SQIVND (reference sequence). The CDR3 covers 19 residues. V gave up 6 bases and J gave up 2 bases; unmatched junction bases: 18.

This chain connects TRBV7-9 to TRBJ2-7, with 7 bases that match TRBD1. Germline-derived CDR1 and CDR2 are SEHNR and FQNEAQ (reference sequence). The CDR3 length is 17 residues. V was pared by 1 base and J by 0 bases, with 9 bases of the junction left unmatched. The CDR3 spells CASSLEEGALSSYEQYF. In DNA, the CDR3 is TGTGCCAGCAGCTTAGAAGAGGGGGCTCTCAGCTCCTACGAGCAGTACTTC.

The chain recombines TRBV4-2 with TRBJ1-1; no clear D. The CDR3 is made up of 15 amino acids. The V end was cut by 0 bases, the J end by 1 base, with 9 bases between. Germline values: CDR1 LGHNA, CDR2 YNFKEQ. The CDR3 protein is CASSQEGYENTEAFF. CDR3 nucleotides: TGTGCCAGCAGCCAAGAAGGATACGAGAACACTGAAGCTTTCTTT.

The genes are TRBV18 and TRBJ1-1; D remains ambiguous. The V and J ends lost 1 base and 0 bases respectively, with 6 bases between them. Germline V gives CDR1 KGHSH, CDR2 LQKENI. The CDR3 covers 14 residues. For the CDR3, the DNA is TGTGCCAGCTCACCACAACATATGAACACTGAAGCTTTCTTT. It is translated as CASSPQHMNTEAFF.

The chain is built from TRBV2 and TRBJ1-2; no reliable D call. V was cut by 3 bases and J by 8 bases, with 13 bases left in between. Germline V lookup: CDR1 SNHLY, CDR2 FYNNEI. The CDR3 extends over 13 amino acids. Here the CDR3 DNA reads TGTGCCAGCAGTGAGGATCCCTCACTGGGCTACACCTTC. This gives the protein CASSEDPSLGYTF.

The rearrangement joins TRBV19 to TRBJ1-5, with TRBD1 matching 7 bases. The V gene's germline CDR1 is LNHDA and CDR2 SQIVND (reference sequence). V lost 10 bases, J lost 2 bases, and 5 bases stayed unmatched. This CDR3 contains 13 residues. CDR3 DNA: TGTGCCATCTCCGACAGGGGCAATCAGCCCCAGCATTTT. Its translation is CAISDRGNQPQHF. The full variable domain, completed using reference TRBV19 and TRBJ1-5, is DGGITQSPKYLFRKEGQNVTLSCEQNLNHDAMYWYRQDPGQGLRLIYYSQIVNDFQKGDIAEGYSVSREKKESFPLTVTSAQKNPTAFYLCAISDRGNQPQHFGDGTRLSIL.

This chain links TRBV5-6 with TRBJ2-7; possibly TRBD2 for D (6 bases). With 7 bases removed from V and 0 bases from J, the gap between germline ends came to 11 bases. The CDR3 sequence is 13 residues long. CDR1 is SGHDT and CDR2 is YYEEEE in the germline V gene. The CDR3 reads CASEGLSSYEQYF. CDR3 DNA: TGTGCCAGCGAGGGACTCAGCTCCTACGAGCAGTACTTC.

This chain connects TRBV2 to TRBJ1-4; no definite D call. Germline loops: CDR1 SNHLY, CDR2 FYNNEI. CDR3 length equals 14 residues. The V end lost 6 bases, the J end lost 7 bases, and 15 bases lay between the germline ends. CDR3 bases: TGTGCCAGCAGGACGAATGGTGTTGGTGAAAAACTGTTTTTT. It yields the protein CASRTNGVGEKLFF.

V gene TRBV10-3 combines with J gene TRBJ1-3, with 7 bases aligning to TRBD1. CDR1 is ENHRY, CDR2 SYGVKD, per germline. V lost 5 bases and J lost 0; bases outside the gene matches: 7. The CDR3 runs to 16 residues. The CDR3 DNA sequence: TGTGCCATCAGTCCCGGGACAGCTAGCTCTGGAAACACCATATATTTT. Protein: CAISPGTASSGNTIYF.

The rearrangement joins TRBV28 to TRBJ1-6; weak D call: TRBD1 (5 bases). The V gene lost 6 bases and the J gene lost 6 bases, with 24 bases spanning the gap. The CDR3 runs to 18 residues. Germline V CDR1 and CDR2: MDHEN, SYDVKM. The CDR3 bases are TGTGCCAGCAGCCCCCGCCAGGGAGGGATAGGCTTTAATTCACCCCTCCACTTT. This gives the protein CASSPRQGGIGFNSPLHF.

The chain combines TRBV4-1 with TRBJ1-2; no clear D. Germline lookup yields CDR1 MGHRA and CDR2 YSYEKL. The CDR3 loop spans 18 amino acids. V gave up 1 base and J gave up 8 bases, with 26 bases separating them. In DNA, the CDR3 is TGCGCCAGCAGCCAAGGCCACACGACCGTGGGTTTTGTCTTGGGCTACACCTTC. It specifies CASSQGHTTVGFVLGYTF.